The 3 T cell receptor beta chains reported below all come from one sample, sequenced in a study of blood T cells in healthy people across ages. With a J-beta primer mix and a sample-barcoded 5' primer, a second PCR ran 7 to 11 cycles. TCRdb called the 5' RACE reads again in MiXCR, with one record for every CDR3 protein. Seen here are approximately 490,000 distinct CDR3 sequences, around 24% observed once, and the top ten hold roughly 9%. Separately, the same data were catalogued under a study of T cells of mothers and their children.

Sequencing used blood. These receptors were obtained from a boy aged 5-17 years in good health.

This clonotype occurred once. V is TRBV15 and J is TRBJ2-1, with D possibly matching TRBD2 (5 bases). Deletions cut 1 base from V and 0 bases from J, with 13 bases between. The CDR3 totals 17 residues. Germline V gene data show CDR1 as LNHNV and CDR2 as YYDKDF (reference sequence). CDR3 bases: TGTGCCACCAGCAGAGGGGAAGGCGAGGGCTCCTACAATGAGCAGTTCTTC. Its protein product is CATSRGEGEGSYNEQFF.

The gene calls are TRBV6-5 and TRBJ2-5, with D possibly being TRBD1 (7 bases). Germline CDR1 MNHEY, CDR2 SVGAGI. V lost 2 bases, J lost 6 bases, and 19 bases lay in between. The CDR3 sequence is 16 residues long. The CDR3 sequence: CASSYVSAQGGQTQYF. The CDR3 coding sequence is TGTGCCAGCAGTTACGTTTCCGCGCAGGGGGGCCAGACCCAGTACTTC.

V usage is TRBV5-1 and J usage is TRBJ2-5; possibly TRBD1 for D (6 bases). The germline V gene has CDR1 SGHRS and CDR2 YFSETQ. CDR3 length equals 15 residues. Trimming took off 3 bases at V and 2 bases at J, with 14 bases between the two ends. The CDR3 sequence is CASSYPDSLQETQYF. The CDR3 DNA follows: TGCGCCAGCAGCTACCCGGACAGTTTACAAGAGACCCAGTACTTC. The complete variable domain, with remaining parts taken from reference TRBV5-1 and TRBJ2-5, reads KAGVTQTPRYLIKTRGQQVTLSCSPISGHRSVSWYQQTPGQGLQFLFEYFSETQRNKGNFPGRFSGRQFSNSRSEMNVSTLELGDSALYLCASSYPDSLQETQYFGPGTRLLVL.